The text below deals with one T cell receptor beta chain. Sequencing used immunoSEQ multiplex PCR; TCRdb keeps in-frame clones, though not all of them. The sample records roughly 260,000 clones, over 75% being singletons. This CDR3 has 15 residues. The germline CDR1 and CDR2 sequences are KGHDR and SFDVKD. J lost 6 bases, V lost 4 bases, and 4 bases had no gene match. These data originate in a study of blood T cell repertoires in COVID-19. Study background: PBMCs, B-cell-depleted T cells, or T cells were the source of the cDNA or gDNA that made up the material.

This chain joins TRBV24-1 and TRBJ2-1; 11 bases are shared with TRBD2. This TCR came from a woman in her 40s who had recovered from COVID-19. Sequences were obtained from peripheral blood. CDR3 sequence (DNA): TGTGCCACCAGTGACCGCGGGACTAGCGGCAATGAGCAGTTCTTC. Its translation: CATSDRGTSGNEQFF.